Detailed here is one T cell receptor beta chain. This sample is part of a study of technical replicates of blood from several donors. The protocol was immunoSEQ multiplex PCR, while the TCRdb copy is restricted to in-frame clones and leaves out a portion. The repertoire holds about 79,000 clones, with 91% as singletons. The ends lost 10 bases at V and 5 bases at J; junction bases unmatched: 6. Germline V gives CDR1 MDHEN, CDR2 SYDVKM. There are 12 residues in the CDR3. Sequenced: T cells isolated from PBMCs. The chain recombines TRBV28 with TRBJ2-7; 9 positions match TRBD1. The sequence was obtained from a human donor in good health. Some clones in this sample may be carry-over from other donors' samples. CDR3 in amino acids: CATDGQGHEQYF. CDR3 DNA sequence: TGTGCCACCGATGGACAGGGGCACGAGCAGTACTTC. Full variable domain (missing parts from reference TRBV28 and TRBJ2-7): DVKVTQSSRYLVKRTGEKVFLECVQDMDHENMFWYRQDPGLGLRLIYFSYDVKMKEKGDIPEGYSVSREKKERFSLILESASTNQTSMYLCATDGQGHEQYFGPGTRLTVT.